This T cell receptor beta chain was found in a study of T cell changes during pregnancy in multiple sclerosis. Germline V lookup: CDR1 LNHDA, CDR2 SQIVND (reference sequence). V lost 4 bases and J lost 3, with 10 bases in between. The CDR3 has 13 residues. The table came from immunoSEQ multiplex PCR; TCRdb's copy has only in-frame clones and leaves some out. The sample shows roughly 61,000 clones, approximately 94% of them seen only once. The specimen comprised CD8+ T cells from peripheral blood mononuclear cells, sampled after pregnancy. The rearrangement links TRBV19 to TRBJ2-7; tentative D call: TRBD2 (5 bases). The sequence derives from a female donor with multiple sclerosis, enrolled in a pregnancy study. CDR3 amino acids: CASSNGLLYEQYF. DNA of the CDR3: TGTGCCAGTAGTAATGGACTCCTCTACGAGCAGTACTTC.